This TCR beta chain was sequenced during a study of Graves' ophthalmopathy and Graves' hyperthyroidism. Turning to the study itself: Peripheral blood collection took place at initial diagnosis, before any treatment.

With 4 bases removed from V and 4 bases from J, the gap between germline ends came to 13 bases. Germline V gene data show CDR1 as ENHRY and CDR2 as SYGVKD. CDR3 length equals 14 residues. RNA transcripts served as template for amplifying TCR beta CDR3 sequences. The authors performed first-round RT-PCR with HTBI primers and then a second-round multiplex PCR. TCRdb reprocessed the multiplex PCR reads via MiXCR and lists one record per CDR3 protein. Seen here are some 47,000 distinct CDR3 sequences, around 45% observed once, and the top ten hold about 24%. Excluded: other autoimmune disease, uncontrolled infection, pregnancy or lactation. The authors diagnosed from clinical symptoms, serum thyroxine, TRAb, thyroid ultrasound and orbital computed tomography. Sample share makes this clonotype medium-sized.

The sequencing sample was made of peripheral blood. The chain combines TRBV10-3 with TRBJ1-1; unclear D gene. The origin of this receptor is an adult man with Graves' ophthalmopathy. The CDR3 spells CAISGEGAVTEAFF. CDR3 DNA: TGTGCCATCAGTGGTGAGGGCGCGGTCACTGAAGCTTTCTTT.